This T cell receptor (beta chain) was observed in a study of PD-L1 blockade in urothelial cancer. Study-wide context: Investigators checked blood 3 weeks (second dose) and 6 weeks after treatment start. T cells were recovered from blood samples at a median of roughly 150,000.

The V gene end was trimmed by 2 bases and the J gene end by 9 bases; junction bases not matched to a gene: 7. Germline V gene sequence: CDR1 WNHNN, CDR2 SYGVQD (reference sequence). The CDR3 consists of 16 residues. Clones were read by immunoSEQ multiplex PCR, and TCRdb kept only the in-frame ones, dropping some. The sample has under 40,000 clones, around 87% seen once. The cohort comprised individuals with locally advanced or metastatic urothelial carcinoma. The V call is TRBV10-1, the J call TRBJ2-1; 13 nucleotides match TRBD2. The sequencing here drew on PBMCs, taken around atezolizumab (anti-PD-L1) treatment. The TCR was taken from a man aged 45-65 years with urothelial cancer. This CDR3 reads CASSEMGLAGRSEQFF. The CDR3 bases are TGCGCCAGCAGTGAGATGGGACTAGCGGGGAGATCTGAGCAGTTCTTC.